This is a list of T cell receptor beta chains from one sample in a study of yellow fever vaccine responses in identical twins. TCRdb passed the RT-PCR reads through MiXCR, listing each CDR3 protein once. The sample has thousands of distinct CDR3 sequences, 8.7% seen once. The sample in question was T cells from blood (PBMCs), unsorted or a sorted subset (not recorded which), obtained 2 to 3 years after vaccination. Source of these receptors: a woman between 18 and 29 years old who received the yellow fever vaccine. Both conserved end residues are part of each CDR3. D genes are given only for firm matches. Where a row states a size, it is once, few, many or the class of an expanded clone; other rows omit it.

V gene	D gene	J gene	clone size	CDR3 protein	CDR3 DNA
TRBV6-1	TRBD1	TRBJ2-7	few	CASSTGTGYYEQYF	TGTGCCAGCAGCACCGGGACAGGGTACTACGAGCAGTACTTC
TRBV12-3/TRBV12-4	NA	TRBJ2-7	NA	CASSRDGAYEQYF	TGTGCCAGCAGTCGGGACGGAGCCTACGAGCAGTACTTC
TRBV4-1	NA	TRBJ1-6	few	CASSQVSGENSPLHF	TGCGCCAGCAGCCAAGTTTCCGGGGAGAATTCACCCCTCCACTTT
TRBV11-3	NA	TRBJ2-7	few	CASSSGQGTYEQYF	TGTGCCAGCAGCTCGGGGCAGGGTACCTACGAGCAGTACTTC
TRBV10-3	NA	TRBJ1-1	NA	CAIGGTYTEAFF	TGTGCCATCGGGGGGACGTACACTGAAGCTTTCTTT
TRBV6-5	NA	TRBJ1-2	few	CASSYSNPGTEYGYTF	TGTGCCAGCAGTTACTCTAATCCCGGGACCGAATATGGCTACACCTTC
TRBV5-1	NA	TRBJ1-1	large	CASSRAGERAEAFF	TGCGCCAGCAGTCGCGCAGGGGAGAGGGCTGAAGCTTTCTTT
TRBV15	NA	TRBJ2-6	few	CATGGSDFSGANVLTF	TGTGCCACCGGGGGGTCGGACTTCTCTGGGGCCAACGTCCTGACTTTC
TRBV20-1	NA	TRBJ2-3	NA	CSAIPGVYGLSDTQYF	TGCAGTGCTATCCCGGGGGTCTACGGACTGTCAGATACGCAGTATTTT
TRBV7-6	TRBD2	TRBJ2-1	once	CASSFSSGSPYNEQFF	TGTGCCAGCAGCTTTTCTAGCGGGAGCCCCTACAATGAGCAGTTCTTC
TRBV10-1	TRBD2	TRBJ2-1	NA	CASIRSVAGGQRSEQFF	TGCGCCAGCATCAGATCGGTAGCGGGGGGACAAAGATCTGAGCAGTTCTTC
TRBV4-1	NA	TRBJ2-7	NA	CASSQDPGVVYEQYF	TGCGCCAGCAGCCAAGACCCGGGGGTCGTCTACGAGCAGTACTTC
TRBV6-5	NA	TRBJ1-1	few	CASSYGGWDTEAFF	TGTGCCAGCAGTTACGGGGGTTGGGACACTGAAGCTTTCTTT
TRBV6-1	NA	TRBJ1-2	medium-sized	CASGQTASNYGYTF	TGTGCCAGCGGCCAGACAGCCTCTAACTATGGCTACACCTTC
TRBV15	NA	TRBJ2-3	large	CATSRMGTDTQYF	TGTGCCACCAGCAGGATGGGGACAGATACGCAGTATTTT
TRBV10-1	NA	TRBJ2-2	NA	CASSAWGTPANTGELFF	TGCGCCAGCAGTGCGTGGGGGACCCCCGCGAACACCGGGGAGCTGTTTTTT
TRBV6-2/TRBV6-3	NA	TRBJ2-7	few	CASSYLGEQYF	TGTGCCAGCAGTTACCTAGGTGAGCAGTACTTC
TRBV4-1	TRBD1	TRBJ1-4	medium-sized	CASSQVSGGASEKLFF	TGCGCCAGCAGCCAAGTCTCAGGGGGCGCATCTGAAAAACTGTTTTTT
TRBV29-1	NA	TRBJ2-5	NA	CSVGDIQETQYF	TGCAGCGTTGGGGATATACAAGAGACCCAGTACTTC
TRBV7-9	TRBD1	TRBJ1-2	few	CASTNPYRGNYGYTF	TGTGCCAGCACCAACCCGTACAGGGGAAACTATGGCTACACCTTC